The 9 T cell receptor beta chains listed next were all sequenced from one sample in a study of blood T cell repertoires in COVID-19. Assay used: immunoSEQ multiplex PCR; TCRdb lists only in-frame clones, some missing. The sample consists of over 95,000 clones, 81% of them appearing once. Sequencing was done on a sample of peripheral blood. The receptors shown here come from a human donor in a cohort sampled during active COVID-19.

The V gene is TRBV6-1, the J gene TRBJ1-3, with D perhaps TRBD1 (5 bases). CDR3 length: 16 residues. The germline gives CDR1 MNHNS, CDR2 SASEGT. V was clipped by 1 base and J by 3 bases, with 13 bases between them. This CDR3 is CASSEDAGWSGNTIYF. CDR3 DNA sequence: TGTGCCAGCAGTGAAGATGCAGGGTGGAGTGGAAACACCATATATTTT.

The chain uses TRBV7-3 and TRBJ2-1; 12 nucleotides agree with TRBD2. The CDR3 covers 18 residues. The J segment lost 0 bases and the V segment lost 5 bases, leaving 8 bases of the junction unmatched. Looked up from germline, CDR1 is SGHTA and CDR2 is FQGTGA. The CDR3 here is CASSKTSGRSSSYNEQFF. The CDR3 coding sequence is TGTGCCAGCAGCAAAACTAGCGGGAGGTCGAGCTCCTACAATGAGCAGTTCTTC. The full variable domain, rest sourced from reference TRBV7-3 and TRBJ2-1, is GAGVSQTPSNKVTEKGKYVELRCDPISGHTALYWYRQSLGQGPEFLIYFQGTGAADDSGLPNDRFFAVRPEGSVSTLKIQRTERGDSAVYLCASSKTSGRSSSYNEQFFGPGTRLTVL.

The rearrangement uses TRBV5-1 and TRBJ2-3; a possible D gene is TRBD2 (5 bases). The V gene's germline CDR1 is SGHRS and CDR2 YFSETQ. The germline V and J ends were trimmed by 2 bases and 0 bases, with 16 bases remaining between them. The CDR3 length is 17 residues. CDR3 DNA: TGCGCCAGCAGCTTTTCGTCGGGGTCCACTAGCACAGATACGCAGTATTTT. Residues: CASSFSSGSTSTDTQYF.

The chain combines TRBV27 with TRBJ2-1; TRBD2 aligns across 10 bases. This CDR3 spans 18 amino acids. The V and J ends lost 2 bases and 8 bases, in that order; junction bases with no gene match: 15. Germline lookup yields CDR1 MNHEY and CDR2 SMNVEV (reference sequence). The CDR3 nucleotides read TGTGCCAGCAGTTTAATTTCCCTCGCAAGGACTAGCGGATATGAGCAGTTCTTC. Amino acids: CASSLISLARTSGYEQFF.

This chain joins TRBV4-2 and TRBJ2-1; 11 bases agree with TRBD2. This CDR3 spans 19 amino acids. The ends lost 1 base at V and 0 bases at J; junction bases unmatched: 8. The germline V gene encodes CDR1 LGHNA and CDR2 YNFKEQ. The CDR3 loop is CASSQGGLAGGSSYNEQFF. CDR3 sequence (DNA): TGTGCCAGCAGCCAAGGCGGTCTAGCGGGAGGCAGCTCCTACAATGAGCAGTTCTTC.

The CDR3 DNA is TGTGCCAGCAGTTTGACAGGTTCCAATGAGCAGTTCTTC. It specifies CASSLTGSNEQFF. This chain joins TRBV7-2 and TRBJ2-1; D is perhaps TRBD1 (6 bases). Germline V lookup: CDR1 SGHTA, CDR2 FQGNSA. Trimming took off 6 bases at V and 6 bases at J, with 12 bases between the two ends. This CDR3 contains 13 residues.

This clone was seen a single time. This chain uses TRBV7-9 with TRBJ2-1; 9 nucleotides match TRBD1. V dropped 1 base and J dropped 8; count of bases not matched to a gene: 3. Germline-derived CDR1 and CDR2 are SEHNR and FQNEAQ (reference sequence). The CDR3 length is 14 residues. CDR3 coding DNA: TGTGCCAGCAGCTTAGGGGACAGGGTGGATGAGCAGTTCTTC. Protein product: CASSLGDRVDEQFF.

The chain couples TRBV18 to TRBJ1-2; 9 bases match TRBD1. The V segment lost 3 bases and the J segment 0 bases; nucleotides outside the gene matches: 2. Germline V gene sequence: CDR1 KGHSH, CDR2 LQKENI. The CDR3 contains 15 residues. The DNA for the CDR3 is TGTGCCAGCTCACCGGGACAGGGCCCTAACTATGGCTACACCTTC. Translating gives CASSPGQGPNYGYTF.

V usage is TRBV6-2 or TRBV6-3 and J usage is TRBJ1-1; D gene uncertain. The ends were cut back, 2 bases at V and 4 bases at J, with 8 bases in the middle. Germline assignment: CDR1 MNHEY and CDR2 SVGEGT. CDR3 length: 13 residues. CDR3 sequence reads: CASSYNTFTEAFF. The CDR3, as DNA: TGTGCCAGCAGTTACAACACGTTCACTGAAGCTTTCTTT.